This is a list of T cell receptor beta chains from one sample in a study of T cell responses to AZD1222 COVID-19 vaccine. Profiling relied on immunoSEQ multiplex PCR, and the TCRdb table lists in-frame clones only, not all of them. The sample records approximately 150,000 clones, approximately 90% being singletons. Source: peripheral blood, taken 28 days after the second AZD1222 dose. The receptors were sampled from an adult who received the AZD1222 COVID-19 vaccine. CDR3s include the opening cysteine and the closing phenylalanine or tryptophan. D genes are given only for firm matches. Clone size appears in some rows only: once, few, many, or a class for an expanded clone.

clone size,CDR3 length,V gene,D gene,J gene,CDR3 DNA,CDR3 protein
NA,16,TRBV7-2,NA,TRBJ2-1,TGTGCCAGCAGCAAACAGGGCTCGATACAATACAATGAGCAGTTCTTC,CASSKQGSIQYNEQFF
NA,17,TRBV11-3,NA,TRBJ2-2,TGTGCCAGCAGCTTAGATCAGGGACTCGCGAACACCGGGGAGCTGTTTTTT,CASSLDQGLANTGELFF
few,11,TRBV12-3/TRBV12-4,NA,TRBJ2-3,TGTGCCATTAGAGGGAGGGGGCCGCAGTATTTT,CAIRGRGPQYF
NA,14,TRBV5-1,NA,TRBJ2-3,TGCGCCAGCAGCCCAGGGACGGCTCAAGATACGCAGTATTTT,CASSPGTAQDTQYF
NA,16,TRBV27,NA,TRBJ2-2,TGTGCCAGCAGCCTAAGCAGGGCGCTGAACACCGGGGAGCTGTTTTTT,CASSLSRALNTGELFF
NA,13,TRBV7-9,NA,TRBJ1-6,TGTGCCAGCAGCTCCCTCGGGGGTTCACCCCTCCACTTT,CASSSLGGSPLHF
NA,14,TRBV5-1,NA,TRBJ2-7,TGCGCCAGCAGTTCCAGCGGAGGGAGGTACGAGCAGTACTTC,CASSSSGGRYEQYF
NA,14,TRBV4-1,TRBD2,TRBJ2-7,TGCGCCAGCAGCCAGGCGGGACTAGCCTACGAGCAGTACTTC,CASSQAGLAYEQYF
NA,13,TRBV4-2,NA,TRBJ1-3,TGTGCCAGCAGCCCGACACCTGGAAACACCATATATTTT,CASSPTPGNTIYF
NA,13,TRBV3-1/TRBV3-2,NA,TRBJ1-5,TGTGCCAGCAGCCCAAATAGCAATCAGCCCCAGCATTTT,CASSPNSNQPQHF
NA,15,TRBV27,NA,TRBJ2-1,TGTGCCAGCTATCATACAGGGACTTACTACAATGAGCAGTTCTTC,CASYHTGTYYNEQFF
NA,14,TRBV2,NA,TRBJ2-3,TGTGCCAGCAGTGGGTTAGCGGCCACAGATACGCAGTATTTT,CASSGLAATDTQYF
once,17,TRBV27,TRBD2,TRBJ2-1,TGTGCCAGCAGTGCTCTTAGCGGGCCGAGCTCCTACAATGAGCAGTTCTTC,CASSALSGPSSYNEQFF
once,13,TRBV7-9,NA,TRBJ1-5,TGTGCCAGCAGCTTAGACCAGAGCCAGCCCCAGCATTTT,CASSLDQSQPQHF
NA,15,TRBV18,TRBD1,TRBJ1-2,TGTGCCAGCTCACCGGCCGCCAGGGGGGCGGGTGGCTACACCTTC,CASSPAARGAGGYTF
NA,14,TRBV18,TRBD1,TRBJ1-1,TGTGCCAGCTCACTTGACAGGGAAGGGGGTGAAGCTTTCTTT,CASSLDREGGEAFF
NA,14,TRBV9,TRBD1,TRBJ1-6,TGTGCCAGCAGCGTCGGACAGGGTAATTCACCCCTCCACTTT,CASSVGQGNSPLHF
once,13,TRBV11-3,NA,TRBJ1-1,TGTGCCAGCAGCTACTACAAGTACACTGAAGCTTTCTTT,CASSYYKYTEAFF
NA,15,TRBV7-9,NA,TRBJ2-5,TGTGCCAGCAGCTTAGTAGGCAACAACCAAGAGACCCAGTACTTC,CASSLVGNNQETQYF
once,14,TRBV3-1/TRBV3-2,NA,TRBJ1-2,TGTGCCAGCAGCCCTACCAAAAACTCCTATGGCTACACCTTC,CASSPTKNSYGYTF
NA,14,TRBV2,NA,TRBJ1-1,TGTGCCAGCAGTGAGGGAGCCTTGAACACTGAAGCTTTCTTT,CASSEGALNTEAFF
NA,13,TRBV2,NA,TRBJ1-1,TGTGCCAGTAGGGGGGGTTTGATCACTGAAGCTTTCTTT,CASRGGLITEAFF
NA,11,TRBV10-2,TRBD1,TRBJ1-1,TGCGCCAGCAGGAGACAGGGTGAAGCTTTCTTT,CASRRQGEAFF
NA,17,TRBV21-1,NA,TRBJ2-2,TGTGCCAGCAGCCCCTCCGGGACAGCAACGAACACCGGGGAGCTGTTTTTT,CASSPSGTATNTGELFF
NA,18,TRBV18,TRBD1,TRBJ2-2,TGTGCCAGCTCCCGCGTCCTGATAGGGGGCCGGGACACCGGGGAGCTGTTTTTT,CASSRVLIGGRDTGELFF
NA,14,TRBV11-1,NA,TRBJ2-5,TGTGCCAGCAGCTTGGGCAGGGCCGGGGAGACCCAGTACTTC,CASSLGRAGETQYF
NA,14,TRBV7-9,NA,TRBJ2-5,TGTGCCAGCAAACGACAGGGAGGTCCGAAGACCCAGTACTTC,CASKRQGGPKTQYF
NA,13,TRBV18,NA,TRBJ2-2,TGTGCCAGCTCGGTCAAGGGCACCGGGGAGCTGTTTTTT,CASSVKGTGELFF